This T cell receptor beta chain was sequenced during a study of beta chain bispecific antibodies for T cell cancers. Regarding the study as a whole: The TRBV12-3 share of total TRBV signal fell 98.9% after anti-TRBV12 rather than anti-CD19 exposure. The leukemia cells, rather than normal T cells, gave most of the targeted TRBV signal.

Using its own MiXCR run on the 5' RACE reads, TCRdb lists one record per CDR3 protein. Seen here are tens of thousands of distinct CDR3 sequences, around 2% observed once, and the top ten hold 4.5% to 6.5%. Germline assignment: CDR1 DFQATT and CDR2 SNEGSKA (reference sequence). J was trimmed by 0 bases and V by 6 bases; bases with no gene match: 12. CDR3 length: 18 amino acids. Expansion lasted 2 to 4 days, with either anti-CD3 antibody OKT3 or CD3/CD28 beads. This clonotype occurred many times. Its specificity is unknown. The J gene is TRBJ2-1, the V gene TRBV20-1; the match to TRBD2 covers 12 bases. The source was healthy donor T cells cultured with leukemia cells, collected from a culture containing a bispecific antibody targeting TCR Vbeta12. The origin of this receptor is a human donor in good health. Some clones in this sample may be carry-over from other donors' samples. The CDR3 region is CSASTTSGGDSSYNEQFF. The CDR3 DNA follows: TGCAGTGCCTCAACGACTAGCGGGGGCGATAGCTCCTACAATGAGCAGTTCTTC.